The clone carrying this T cell receptor (beta chain) was counted only a few times. Trimming took off 3 bases at V and 1 base at J, with 8 bases between the two ends. The germline CDR1 and CDR2 sequences are KGHDR and SFDVKD. The CDR3 is 14 residues long. Method: immunoSEQ multiplex PCR; TCRdb's copy keeps in-frame clones and lacks some. Of about 200,000 clones listed, roughly 92% are singletons. The data are from a study of T cell responses to AZD1222 COVID-19 vaccine. The source is an adult who received the AZD1222 COVID-19 vaccine. This chain links TRBV24-1 with TRBJ1-1, with a possible D match to TRBD1 (5 bases). The sample consisted of peripheral blood, taken 28 days after the second AZD1222 dose. In DNA, the CDR3 is TGTGCCACCAGTGATGGGACGGCGAACACTGAAGCTTTCTTT. Translating it yields CATSDGTANTEAFF.